The present T cell receptor beta chain was sequenced within a study of cytomegalovirus exposure and HLA in healthy donors. At the level of the study: Both the roughly 120 validation repertoires and the 600 to 700 first-cohort repertoires used the same platform, as reported by a later analysis.

CDR3 length: 17 amino acids. Germline V gene sequence: CDR1 MGHRA, CDR2 YSYEKL. The junction had 0 bases not matched to a gene; V was cut back by 0 bases and J by 1 base. Libraries were prepared by immunoSEQ multiplex PCR; TCRdb keeps only in-frame clonotypes and omits some of them. The table records approximately 270,000 clones, around 87% of them present only once. The rearrangement uses TRBV4-1 and TRBJ2-3; 14 nucleotides agree with TRBD2. This sequence was found in a woman aged 18-29 years in good health and CMV-seronegative. Specimen: PBMCs. The CDR3 is CASSQEGLAGGTDTQYF. CDR3 coding DNA: TGCGCCAGCAGCCAAGAGGGACTAGCGGGGGGCACAGATACGCAGTATTTT.